This T cell receptor (beta chain) emerged from a study of Ad26.COV2.S vaccination and SARS-CoV-2 variants. Documented treatment: over 15 received Ad26.COV2.S at low or high dose, single or two shots; roughly five received placebo; per-sample allocation not given. All samples were drawn on day 63, counting from the first vaccine or placebo injection. V lost 4 bases and J lost 4, with 8 bases in between. The CDR3 has 11 amino acids. Germline values: CDR1 SQVTM, CDR2 ANQGSEA. This clone was seen only once. Here immunoSEQ multiplex PCR was the method, and the copy in TCRdb shows in-frame clones only, minus some. This table has some 420,000 clones, over 75% appearing once.

This TCR was sampled from a person between 18 and 65 years old who received the Ad26.COV2.S COVID-19 vaccine or a placebo. Specimen: peripheral blood, collected in a trial of Ad26.COV2.S vaccine versus placebo. The chain has TRBV29-1 and TRBJ2-7; no clear D gene. The CDR3 loop is CSVGREYEQYF. DNA of the CDR3: TGCAGCGTTGGTAGGGAATACGAGCAGTACTTC.